The 6 T cell receptor beta chains listed next were all sequenced from one sample in a study of cytomegalovirus exposure and HLA in healthy donors. The PCR made use of 60 Vbeta and 13 Jbeta primers. Some clones are missing from TCRdb's copy, which holds only in-frame ones; the method was immunoSEQ multiplex PCR. The table lists 95,000 to 100,000 clones, around 10% of them singletons. Sequencing was performed on PBMCs. These receptors were collected from a man aged 45-60 years in good health and CMV-seropositive.

A few counts support this clone. This sequence joins TRBV30 and TRBJ1-1; the D is unclear. Germline-derived CDR1 and CDR2 are GTSNPN and SVGIG (reference sequence). The CDR3 sequence is 12 residues long. V lost 0 bases and J 5 bases, leaving 7 bases between the germline ends. DNA of the CDR3: TGTGCCTGGAGTGTGGTACAGACTGAAGCTTTCTTT. Amino acid sequence: CAWSVVQTEAFF. Looking up the rest from reference TRBV30 and TRBJ1-1 gives the full variable domain: SQTIHQWPATLVQPVGSPLSLECTVEGTSNPNLYWYRQAAGRGLQLLFYSVGIGQISSEVPQNLSASRPQDRQFILSSKKLLLSDSGFYLCAWSVVQTEAFFGQGTRLTVV.

This clone has only a few counts. The V and J genes are TRBV6-1 and TRBJ1-2; D is possibly TRBD1 (5 bases). The V gene's germline CDR1 is MNHNS and CDR2 SASEGT. Deletions cut 4 bases from V and 4 bases from J, with 13 bases between. CDR3 length: 14 residues. CDR3 coding DNA: TGTGCCAGCAGTGTCGGGGGGGGGAGCTATGGCTACACCTTC. It is translated as CASSVGGGSYGYTF.

V usage is TRBV5-1 and J usage is TRBJ2-1; tentatively, D is TRBD1 (5 bases). This CDR3 contains 13 residues. Per the germline V gene, CDR1 is SGHRS and CDR2 is YFSETQ. With 4 bases removed from V and 5 bases from J, the gap between germline ends came to 10 bases. The CDR3 is CASSIAGHNEQFF. The DNA for the CDR3 is TGCGCCAGCAGCATCGCAGGGCACAATGAGCAGTTCTTC. The whole variable domain, filled in from reference TRBV5-1 and TRBJ2-1, reads KAGVTQTPRYLIKTRGQQVTLSCSPISGHRSVSWYQQTPGQGLQFLFEYFSETQRNKGNFPGRFSGRQFSNSRSEMNVSTLELGDSALYLCASSIAGHNEQFFGPGTRLTVL.

The table lists this clone with a few counts. The gene calls are TRBV5-4 and TRBJ2-7, with a tentative D call TRBD1 (5 bases). CDR1 is SGHNT, CDR2 YYREEE, per germline (reference sequence). The CDR3 is made up of 15 amino acids. V shed 0 bases and J shed 5 bases, with 15 bases lying between them. The CDR3 coding sequence is TGTGCCAGCAGCTTGGCCGCAGGGCCTAAGGACGAGCAGTACTTC. It translates to CASSLAAGPKDEQYF.

This rearrangement joins TRBV29-1 to TRBJ1-1; 7 bases map to TRBD1. CDR1 is SQVTM, CDR2 ANQGSEA, per germline. The J segment lost 0 bases and the V segment lost 5 bases, leaving 12 bases of the junction unmatched. The CDR3 is 16 residues long. The CDR3: CSVMGTDRDMNTEAFF. The CDR3 DNA is TGCAGCGTTATGGGGACTGACAGGGATATGAACACTGAAGCTTTCTTT.

V gene TRBV2 combines with J gene TRBJ1-1; maybe TRBD1 (5 bases). Germline CDR1 and CDR2: SNHLY and FYNNEI. The CDR3 covers 12 residues. With 6 bases removed from V and 8 bases from J, the gap between germline ends came to 13 bases. The CDR3 region is CASRAGGWEAFF. CDR3 nucleotide sequence: TGTGCCAGCAGGGCGGGGGGTTGGGAAGCTTTCTTT.